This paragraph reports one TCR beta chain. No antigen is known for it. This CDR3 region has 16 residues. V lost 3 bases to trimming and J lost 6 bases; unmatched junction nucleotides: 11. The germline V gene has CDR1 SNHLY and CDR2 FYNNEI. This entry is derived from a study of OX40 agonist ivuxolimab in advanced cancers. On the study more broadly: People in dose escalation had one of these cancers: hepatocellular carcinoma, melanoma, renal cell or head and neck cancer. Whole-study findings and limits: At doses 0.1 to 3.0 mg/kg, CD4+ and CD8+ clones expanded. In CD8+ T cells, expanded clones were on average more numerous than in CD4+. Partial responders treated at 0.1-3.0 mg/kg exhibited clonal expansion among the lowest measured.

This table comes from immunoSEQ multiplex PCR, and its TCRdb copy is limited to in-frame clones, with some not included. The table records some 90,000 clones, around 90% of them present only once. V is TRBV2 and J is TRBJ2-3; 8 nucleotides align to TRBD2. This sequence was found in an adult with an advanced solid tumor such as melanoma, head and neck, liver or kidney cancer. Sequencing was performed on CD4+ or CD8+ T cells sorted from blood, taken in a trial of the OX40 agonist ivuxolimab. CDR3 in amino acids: CASSEGGRTHGDTQYF. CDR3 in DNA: TGTGCCAGCAGTGAGGGCGGGAGGACACATGGGGATACGCAGTATTTT.